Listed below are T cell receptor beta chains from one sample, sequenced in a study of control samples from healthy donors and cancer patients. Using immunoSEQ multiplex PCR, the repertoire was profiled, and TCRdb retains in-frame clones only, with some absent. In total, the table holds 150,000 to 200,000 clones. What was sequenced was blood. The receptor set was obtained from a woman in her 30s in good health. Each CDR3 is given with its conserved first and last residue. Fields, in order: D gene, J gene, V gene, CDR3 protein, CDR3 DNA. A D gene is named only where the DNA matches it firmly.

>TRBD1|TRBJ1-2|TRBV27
CASSLGQGIYGYTF
TGTGCCAGCAGTTTGGGACAGGGGATCTATGGCTACACCTTC
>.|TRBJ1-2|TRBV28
CASGAPGETNYGYTF
TGTGCCAGCGGAGCCCCTGGGGAGACTAACTATGGCTACACCTTC
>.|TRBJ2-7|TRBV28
CASSTTGTAHEQYF
TGTGCCAGCAGTACTACCGGGACGGCCCACGAGCAGTACTTC
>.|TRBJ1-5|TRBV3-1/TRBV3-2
CASSLDINQPQHF
TGTGCCAGCAGCCTCGACATCAATCAGCCCCAGCATTTT
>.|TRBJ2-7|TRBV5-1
CASSLKVGGLGSYEQYF
TGCGCCAGCAGCTTGAAGGTTGGGGGATTAGGCTCCTACGAGCAGTACTTC
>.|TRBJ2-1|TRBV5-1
CASSVLQGNEQFF
TGCGCCAGCAGCGTACTACAGGGCAATGAGCAGTTCTTC
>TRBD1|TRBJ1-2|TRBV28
CASSPGGQGAGGYTF
TGTGCCAGCAGTCCGGGGGGACAGGGGGCGGGTGGCTACACCTTC
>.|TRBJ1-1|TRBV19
CASRLSGTYGTEAFF
TGTGCCAGTAGACTATCCGGGACTTACGGCACTGAAGCTTTCTTT
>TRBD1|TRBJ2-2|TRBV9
CASSVVMFSQGAVGELFF
TGTGCCAGCAGCGTAGTTATGTTCTCCCAGGGGGCGGTCGGGGAGCTGTTTTTT
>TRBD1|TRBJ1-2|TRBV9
CASSPSGTGGSLYGYTF
TGTGCCAGCAGCCCCTCCGGGACAGGGGGTTCTCTCTATGGCTACACCTTC
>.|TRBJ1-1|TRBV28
CASSFSWGGEAFF
TGTGCCAGCAGTTTCTCCTGGGGGGGCGAAGCTTTCTTT
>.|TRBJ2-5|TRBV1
CTSSQVRDYQETQYF
TGCACCAGCAGCCAAGTTAGGGACTATCAAGAGACCCAGTACTTC